This T cell receptor beta chain was sequenced for a study of PD-L1 blockade in urothelial cancer. Study information: Blood analysis took place 3 weeks (second dose) and 6 weeks after treatment start. General study results and limits: TCR clonality was measured in pretreatment peripheral blood. Clonality below the median predicted better survival.

Time point here: peripheral blood 6 weeks after treatment start. The study enrolled patients with locally advanced or metastatic urothelial carcinoma. Germline-derived CDR1 and CDR2 are SNHLY and FYNNEI. This CDR3 spans 14 amino acids. Germline trimming cut 7 bases from V and 2 bases from J; bases unmatched to any gene: 7. Points on this clone: The antigen is unknown.

Each PCR had synthetic TCR analog templates added to it as a spike-in. The protocol was immunoSEQ multiplex PCR, while the TCRdb copy is restricted to in-frame clones and leaves out a portion. This repertoire shows some 120,000 clones, roughly 91% found once; its top ten account for more than 1.5%. This sequence joins TRBV2 and TRBJ2-7, with TRBD1 matching over 8 bases. Sequenced here: PBMCs, sampled around atezolizumab (anti-PD-L1) treatment. The sequence derives from a man aged 55 to 70 with urothelial cancer. The CDR3 region is CASIRDRKTYEQYF. CDR3 nucleotide sequence: TGTGCCAGCATCCGGGACAGGAAAACCTACGAGCAGTACTTC.